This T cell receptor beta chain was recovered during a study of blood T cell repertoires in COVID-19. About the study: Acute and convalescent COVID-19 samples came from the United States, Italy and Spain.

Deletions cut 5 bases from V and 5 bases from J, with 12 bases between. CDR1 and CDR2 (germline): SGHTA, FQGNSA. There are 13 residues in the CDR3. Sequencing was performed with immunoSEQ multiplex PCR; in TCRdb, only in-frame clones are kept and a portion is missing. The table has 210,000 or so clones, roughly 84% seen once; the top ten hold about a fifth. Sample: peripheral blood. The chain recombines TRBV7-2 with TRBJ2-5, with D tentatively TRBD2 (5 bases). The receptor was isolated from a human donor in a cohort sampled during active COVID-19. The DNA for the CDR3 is TGTGCCAGCAGCATACCCTCGGGGGAGACCCAGTACTTC. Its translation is CASSIPSGETQYF.